The clone carrying this TCR beta chain was picked up a small number of times. TCRdb's copy holds only in-frame clones and misses some; the assay was immunoSEQ multiplex PCR. This table has over 130,000 clones, 76% appearing once. The data originate from a study of blood T cell repertoires in COVID-19. CDR1 is SNHLY and CDR2 is FYNNEI in the germline V gene. The CDR3 is 17 amino acids. With V trimmed by 4 bases and J by 3 bases, 7 bases remained unmatched. Sequencing used peripheral blood. The V gene is TRBV2, the J gene TRBJ2-4; 12 bases align to TRBD1. The origin of this receptor is a woman older than 75 with active or convalescent COVID-19. The CDR3 here is CASSVGQGARGKNIQYF. In DNA form, the CDR3 reads TGTGCCAGCAGTGTGGGACAGGGGGCGCGAGGCAAAAACATTCAGTACTTC.